The rows below give T cell receptor beta chains drawn from one sample of a study of radiation and T cells in renal cell carcinoma. TCRdb keeps only in-frame clones here, not all; method: immunoSEQ multiplex PCR. The sample lists 45,000 to 55,000 clones; 75% to 85% were seen once. Sequencing used blood, obtained from a patient whose treatment included radiotherapy and nephrectomy. All receptors derive from a woman aged 70-85 years with renal cell carcinoma. Both conserved end residues are part of each CDR3. Each record gives: D gene, V gene, J gene, clone size, CDR3 protein, CDR3 DNA. The D gene is left open where the match is weak. Rows may omit the clone size; those that give it use once, few, many or a size class.

d_gene: NA
v_gene: TRBV6-5
j_gene: TRBJ2-1
abundance: NA
CDR3aa: CASSYSPDVGPNEQFF
CDR3nt: TGTGCCAGCAGTTACTCGCCTGACGTGGGCCCCAATGAGCAGTTCTTC

d_gene: TRBD2
v_gene: TRBV30
j_gene: TRBJ2-7
abundance: NA
CDR3aa: CAWIGLAGSYEQYF
CDR3nt: TGTGCCTGGATCGGACTAGCGGGGTCCTACGAGCAGTACTTC

d_gene: NA
v_gene: TRBV19
j_gene: TRBJ1-1
abundance: NA
CDR3aa: CASSIGVGRREAFF
CDR3nt: TGTGCCAGTAGTATAGGGGTCGGGAGGCGTGAAGCTTTCTTT

d_gene: NA
v_gene: TRBV19
j_gene: TRBJ1-3
abundance: NA
CDR3aa: CASSPDRLSGNTIYF
CDR3nt: TGTGCCAGTAGTCCCGACAGACTCTCTGGAAACACCATATATTTT

d_gene: NA
v_gene: TRBV11-3
j_gene: TRBJ2-1
abundance: few
CDR3aa: CASGFSGGDEQFF
CDR3nt: TGTGCCAGCGGTTTTTCAGGAGGCGATGAGCAGTTCTTC

d_gene: NA
v_gene: TRBV29-1
j_gene: TRBJ2-7
abundance: NA
CDR3aa: CSVGQGRDEQYF
CDR3nt: TGCAGCGTGGGCCAGGGTCGGGACGAGCAGTACTTC

d_gene: TRBD1
v_gene: TRBV5-1
j_gene: TRBJ2-7
abundance: NA
CDR3aa: CASSLTGGLSYEQYF
CDR3nt: TGCGCCAGCAGCTTGACAGGGGGTCTGTCCTACGAGCAGTACTTC

d_gene: NA
v_gene: TRBV9
j_gene: TRBJ1-3
abundance: few
CDR3aa: CASSVGGDSGNTIYF
CDR3nt: TGTGCCAGCAGCGTAGGCGGAGACTCTGGAAACACCATATATTTT

d_gene: TRBD1
v_gene: TRBV5-5
j_gene: TRBJ2-7
abundance: NA
CDR3aa: CASSRTGTGKIDEQYF
CDR3nt: TGTGCCAGCAGCCGGACCGGGACAGGGAAAATCGACGAGCAGTACTTC

d_gene: NA
v_gene: TRBV7-9
j_gene: TRBJ2-3
abundance: NA
CDR3aa: CASSLPSTDTQYF
CDR3nt: TGTGCCAGCAGCTTACCTAGCACAGATACGCAGTATTTT

d_gene: TRBD1
v_gene: TRBV6-1
j_gene: TRBJ1-1
abundance: NA
CDR3aa: CASRTTGGGNTEAFF
CDR3nt: TGTGCCAGCAGGACGACAGGGGGGGGGAACACTGAAGCTTTCTTT

d_gene: TRBD2
v_gene: TRBV10-2
j_gene: TRBJ2-5
abundance: NA
CDR3aa: CASSESVAGGQETQYF
CDR3nt: TGCGCCAGCAGTGAGTCTGTGGCGGGGGGGCAAGAGACCCAGTACTTC

d_gene: NA
v_gene: TRBV27
j_gene: TRBJ2-7
abundance: NA
CDR3aa: CASSEPPGYEQYF
CDR3nt: TGTGCCAGCAGTGAACCGCCGGGCTACGAGCAGTACTTC

d_gene: TRBD1
v_gene: TRBV6-5
j_gene: TRBJ2-6
abundance: NA
CDR3aa: CASSLQGVGANVLTF
CDR3nt: TGTGCCAGCAGTTTACAGGGGGTTGGGGCCAACGTCCTGACTTTC

d_gene: NA
v_gene: TRBV9
j_gene: TRBJ1-4
abundance: few
CDR3aa: CASSVEATNEKLFF
CDR3nt: TGTGCCAGCAGCGTAGAGGCAACTAATGAAAAACTGTTTTTT

d_gene: TRBD1
v_gene: TRBV30
j_gene: TRBJ1-1
abundance: NA
CDR3aa: CAKDRQGTEAFF
CDR3nt: TGTGCCAAGGACAGGCAGGGCACTGAAGCTTTCTTT

d_gene: TRBD1
v_gene: TRBV5-5
j_gene: TRBJ1-4
abundance: NA
CDR3aa: CASRSTGDGEKLFF
CDR3nt: TGTGCCAGCAGATCGACAGGGGACGGTGAAAAACTGTTTTTT

d_gene: NA
v_gene: TRBV15
j_gene: TRBJ2-2
abundance: NA
CDR3aa: CATSSLPLGVDTGELFF
CDR3nt: TGTGCCACCAGCAGCCTTCCGTTGGGGGTGGACACCGGGGAGCTGTTTTTT

d_gene: NA
v_gene: TRBV16
j_gene: TRBJ1-2
abundance: NA
CDR3aa: CASSQNAGALGGYTF
CDR3nt: TGTGCCAGCAGCCAAAATGCAGGGGCTCTGGGTGGCTACACCTTC

d_gene: NA
v_gene: TRBV27
j_gene: TRBJ1-3
abundance: NA
CDR3aa: CASSLRSGNTIYF
CDR3nt: TGTGCCAGCAGTTTAAGGTCTGGAAACACCATATATTTT

d_gene: TRBD1
v_gene: TRBV9
j_gene: TRBJ2-5
abundance: NA
CDR3aa: CASSASGTDYATQYF
CDR3nt: TGTGCCAGCAGCGCGTCCGGGACAGACTACGCGACCCAGTACTTC

d_gene: TRBD1
v_gene: TRBV6-1
j_gene: TRBJ1-2
abundance: NA
CDR3aa: CASSDGQDYGYTF
CDR3nt: TGTGCCAGCAGTGATGGACAGGATTATGGCTACACCTTC